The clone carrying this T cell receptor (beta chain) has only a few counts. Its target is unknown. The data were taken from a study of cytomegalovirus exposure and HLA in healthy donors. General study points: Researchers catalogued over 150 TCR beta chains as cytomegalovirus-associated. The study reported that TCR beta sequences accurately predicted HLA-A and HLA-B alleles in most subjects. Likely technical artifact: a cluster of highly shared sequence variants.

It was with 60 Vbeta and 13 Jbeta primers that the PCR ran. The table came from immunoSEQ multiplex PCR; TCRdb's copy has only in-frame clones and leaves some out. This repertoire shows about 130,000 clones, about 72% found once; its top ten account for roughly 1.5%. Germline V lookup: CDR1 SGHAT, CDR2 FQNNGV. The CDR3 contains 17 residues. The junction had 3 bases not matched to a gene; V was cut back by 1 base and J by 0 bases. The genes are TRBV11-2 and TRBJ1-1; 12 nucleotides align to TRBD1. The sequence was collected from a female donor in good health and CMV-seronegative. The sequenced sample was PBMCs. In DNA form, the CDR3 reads TGTGCCAGCAGCTTAGGGGGACAGGGGGCGATGAACACTGAAGCTTTCTTT. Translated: CASSLGGQGAMNTEAFF. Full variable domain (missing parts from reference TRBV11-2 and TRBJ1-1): EAGVAQSPRYKIIEKRQSVAFWCNPISGHATLYWYQQILGQGPKLLIQFQNNGVVDDSQLPKDRFSAERLKGVDSTLKIQPAKLEDSAVYLCASSLGGQGAMNTEAFFGQGTRLTVV.